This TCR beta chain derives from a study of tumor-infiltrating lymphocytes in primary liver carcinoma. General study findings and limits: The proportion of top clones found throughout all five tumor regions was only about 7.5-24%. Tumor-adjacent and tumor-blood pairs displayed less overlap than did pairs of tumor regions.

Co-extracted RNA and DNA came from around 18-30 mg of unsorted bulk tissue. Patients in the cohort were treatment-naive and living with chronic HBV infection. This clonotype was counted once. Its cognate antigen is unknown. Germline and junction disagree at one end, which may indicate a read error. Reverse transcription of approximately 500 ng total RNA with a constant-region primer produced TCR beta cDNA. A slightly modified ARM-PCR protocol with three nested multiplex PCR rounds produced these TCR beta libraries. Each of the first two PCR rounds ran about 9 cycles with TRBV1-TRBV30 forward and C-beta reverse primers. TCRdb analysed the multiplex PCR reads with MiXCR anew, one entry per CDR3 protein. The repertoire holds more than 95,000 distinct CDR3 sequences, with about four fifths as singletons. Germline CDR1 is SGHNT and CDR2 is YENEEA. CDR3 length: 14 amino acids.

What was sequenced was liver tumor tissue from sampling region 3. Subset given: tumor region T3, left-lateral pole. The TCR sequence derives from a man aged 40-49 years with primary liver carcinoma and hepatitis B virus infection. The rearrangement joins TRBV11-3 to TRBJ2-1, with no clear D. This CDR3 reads CARNLGVSNNEQFF. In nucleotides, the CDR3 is TGTGCCAGAAACTTAGGCGTCTCGAACAATGAACAGTTCTTC.